This T cell receptor beta chain appears in the sequencing data of a study of Ad26.COV2.S vaccination and SARS-CoV-2 variants. V shed 5 bases, J shed 1 base, and the junction held 6 bases outside the gene matches. Germline V gene lookup returns CDR1 LNHDA and CDR2 SQIVND (reference sequence). This CDR3 is built from 16 residues. TCRdb's table, derived via immunoSEQ multiplex PCR, lists solely in-frame clones and lacks some. The repertoire holds hundreds of thousands of clones, with 65% to 90% as singletons. Treatment meaning: over 15 received Ad26.COV2.S at low or high dose, single or two shots; 5 received placebo; per-sample allocation not given. It was on day 63 after the first vaccine or placebo injection that samples were taken.

This clonotype was obtained from a person between 18 and 59 years old who received the Ad26.COV2.S COVID-19 vaccine or a placebo. Sequenced here: peripheral blood, sampled in a trial of Ad26.COV2.S vaccine versus placebo. The chain couples TRBV19 to TRBJ2-3; 10 nucleotides align to TRBD1. CDR3 protein: CASSRTGTGGTDTQYF. CDR3 DNA sequence: TGTGCCAGTAGTCGTACCGGGACAGGGGGCACAGATACGCAGTATTTT.